The entry that follows covers one T cell receptor (beta chain) sequence. At one end, the junction sequence differs from germline, possibly due to a read error. The V gene's germline CDR1 is SGHRS and CDR2 YFSETQ. The CDR3 spans 16 residues. The sample comes from a study of CD8+CD57+ T cells in acquired aplastic anemia. Genomic DNA, serving as template, underwent TCR beta VDJ and CDR3 profiling. TCRdb reprocessed the reads via MiXCR and lists one record per CDR3 protein. Among about 400,000 distinct CDR3 sequences listed, around 72% were seen once. The TCR was taken from a human donor in good health, serving as a control. The rearrangement links TRBV5-1 to TRBJ2-3, with 7 bases fitting TRBD2. Sample: sorted CD4+, CD8+, or CD8+CD57+ T cells (not recorded which) from PBMCs. As DNA, the CDR3 is TGTGCCAGCAACCTAGAGGCTGGCGGGGGAGGAGATACGCAGTATTTT. Amino acid sequence: CASNLEAGGGGDTQYF.